This record covers a single T cell receptor (beta chain). Here immunoSEQ multiplex PCR was the method, and the copy in TCRdb shows in-frame clones only, minus some. The table includes approximately 70,000 clones, around 93% detected once. The sample is drawn from a study of technical replicates of blood from a few donors. The CDR3 length is 11 residues. With V trimmed by 6 bases and J by 7 bases, 1 base remained unmatched. Germline V gene lookup returns CDR1 MNHEY and CDR2 SVGAGI. The chain joins TRBV6-5 to TRBJ1-1, with 8 bases lining up with TRBD1. Sample: T cells isolated from PBMCs. The TCR comes from a human donor in good health. The CDR3 protein is CASRTGVEAFF. For the CDR3, the DNA is TGTGCCAGCAGGACAGGGGTTGAAGCTTTCTTT.